The 25 T cell receptor beta chains listed next were all sequenced from one sample in a study of shared clonotypes between healthy human individuals. Produced via immunoSEQ multiplex PCR; TCRdb's table is partial and in-frame only. Of approximately 340,000 clones listed, around 79% are singletons. Sample: memory CD4+ T cells sorted from blood. Subset here: CD45RA-negative fraction. Receptor source: a man younger than 40 in good health.

The chain has TRBV7-8 and TRBJ1-1, with D uncertain. Germline loops: CDR1 SGHVS, CDR2 FQNEAQ. This CDR3 has 15 amino acids. Trimming removed 5 bases at V and 2 bases at J, with 15 bases between. The CDR3 DNA is TGTGCCAGCAGCCTCTCCTTAACAGTAAACACTGAAGCTTTCTTT. The encoded protein is CASSLSLTVNTEAFF.

The V call is TRBV5-1, the J call TRBJ1-4; D call uncertain. CDR3 size: 15 residues. Between the trimmed V and J ends, which lost 1 base and 0 bases, there was a span of 7 bases. CDR1 is SGHRS, CDR2 YFSETQ, per germline. The CDR3 here is CASSLSQATNEKLFF. In DNA form, the CDR3 reads TGCGCCAGCAGCTTGAGCCAAGCAACTAATGAAAAACTGTTTTTT.

J is TRBJ2-7 and V is TRBV6-4; TRBD1 matches 10 bases. The CDR3 extends over 14 amino acids. Trimming at V came to 6 bases and at J to 6 bases, leaving 8 bases not matched to a gene. The germline gives CDR1 MRHNA, CDR2 SNTAGT. CDR3 DNA: TGTGCCAGCAGCACCGGGACAGGGGATCGCGAGCAGTACTTC. Its translation is CASSTGTGDREQYF.

This clone was picked up one time. The chain combines TRBV7-2 with TRBJ2-7, with D perhaps matching TRBD1 or TRBD2 (5 bases each). Per the germline V gene, CDR1 is SGHTA and CDR2 is FQGNSA. Deletions cut 5 bases from V and 5 bases from J, with 16 bases between. The CDR3 consists of 14 residues. The CDR3 DNA is TGTGCCAGCAGCGGAACCGGGGCTTCCCACGAGCAGTACTTC. Its protein is CASSGTGASHEQYF.

CDR3 region: CASSPEAGELFF. CDR3 DNA: TGTGCCAGCTCACCAGAGGCCGGGGAGCTGTTTTTT. This chain links TRBV18 with TRBJ2-2; D uncertain. Germline CDR1 is KGHSH and CDR2 is LQKENI. The length of the CDR3 is 12 residues. Trimming left V 2 bases short and J 6 bases short, with 4 bases between.

This clone was counted at least ten times. The chain links TRBV19 to TRBJ2-7; TRBD1 aligns across 8 bases. CDR1 and CDR2 (germline): LNHDA, SQIVND (reference sequence). V was clipped by 3 bases and J by 4 bases; unmatched bases: 5. The CDR3 is made up of 14 amino acids. As DNA, the CDR3 is TGTGCCAGTAGTATTGCAGGGGGCGCGTACGAGCAGTACTTC. Translated, it gives CASSIAGGAYEQYF.

The chain recombines TRBV18 with TRBJ1-1, with a weak D call TRBD1 (5 bases). The V end lost 0 bases, the J end lost 1 base, and 12 bases lay between the germline ends. The length of the CDR3 is 16 residues. The germline V gene encodes CDR1 KGHSH and CDR2 LQKENI. The CDR3 DNA reads as TGTGCCAGCTCACCACCGTCGCTCAGGGCGAACACTGAAGCTTTCTTT. It is translated as CASSPPSLRANTEAFF. The full variable domain, in which reference TRBV18 and TRBJ1-1 provide the parts outside the CDR3, is NAGVMQNPRHLVRRRGQEARLRCSPMKGHSHVYWYRQLPEEGLKFMVYLQKENIIDESGMPKERFSAEFPKEGPSILRIQQVVRGDSAAYFCASSPPSLRANTEAFFGQGTRLTVV.

The J gene is TRBJ2-2, the V gene TRBV9; a possible D gene is TRBD2 (5 bases). This CDR3 has 14 residues. The germline V gene has CDR1 SGDLS and CDR2 YYNGEE. Trimming took 0 bases from V and 7 from J, leaving 10 bases between them. This CDR3 is CASSVDSGGGELFF. DNA for the CDR3: TGTGCCAGCAGCGTAGATTCCGGAGGCGGGGAGCTGTTTTTT.

CDR3 nucleotides: TGTGCCAGCAGTGCTAGCAGCCACTTCTCTGGAAACACCATATATTTT. The encoded protein is CASSASSHFSGNTIYF. The rearrangement joins TRBV6-1 to TRBJ1-3; D is unresolved. The CDR3 consists of 16 residues. Germline V lookup: CDR1 MNHNS, CDR2 SASEGT. Trimming removed 4 bases at V and 0 bases at J, with 13 bases between.

The chain uses TRBV28 and TRBJ2-7; TRBD2 matches 12 bases. Trimming took 8 bases from V and 5 from J; bases not matched to a gene: 4. The CDR3 loop spans 13 amino acids. Germline-derived CDR1 and CDR2 are MDHEN and SYDVKM. DNA of the CDR3: TGTGCCAGCCAGACTAGCGGGAGCGACGAGCAGTACTTC. Its translation: CASQTSGSDEQYF.

This clone appeared a few times. V is TRBV2 and J is TRBJ1-1; D might be TRBD1 (5 bases). From germline, CDR1 is SNHLY and CDR2 FYNNEI. The CDR3 is made up of 13 amino acids. With 10 bases removed from V and 0 bases from J, the gap between germline ends came to 12 bases. The DNA for the CDR3 is TGTGCCACCCGCCGGGGCTTGAACACTGAAGCTTTCTTT. Translated, it gives CATRRGLNTEAFF.

This clone was recorded at least ten times. J is TRBJ1-2 and V is TRBV2; a weak D match, TRBD1 (5 bases). CDR3 length equals 14 residues. Germline CDR1 is SNHLY and CDR2 is FYNNEI. V dropped 8 bases and J dropped 5 bases, with 18 bases sitting between them. The CDR3 here is CASYRDSPIYGYTF. The CDR3 nucleotides are TGTGCCAGCTACCGAGACAGTCCAATATATGGCTACACCTTC. The full variable domain, rest sourced from reference TRBV2 and TRBJ1-2, is EPEVTQTPSHQVTQMGQEVILRCVPISNHLYFYWYRQILGQKVEFLVSFYNNEISEKSEIFDDQFSVERPDGSNFTLKIRSTKLEDSAMYFCASYRDSPIYGYTFGSGTRLTVV.

CDR3 in amino acids: CASRGWTPDGEQYF. The CDR3 DNA reads TGTGCCAGCAGGGGTTGGACACCGGATGGCGAGCAGTACTTC. V is TRBV6-1 and J is TRBJ2-7; maybe TRBD1 (5 bases). Germline CDR1 MNHNS, CDR2 SASEGT. The CDR3 extends over 14 amino acids. Between the trimmed V and J ends, which lost 6 bases and 6 bases, there was a span of 18 bases.

The chain couples TRBV7-2 to TRBJ2-1; D gene uncertain. The CDR3 covers 12 residues. Germline CDR1 is SGHTA and CDR2 is FQGNSA. Trimming pared 2 bases from V and 8 bases from J, leaving 7 bases between. The CDR3 DNA reads TGTGCCAGCAGCTTAATCGTCGATGAGCAGTTCTTC. Its protein product is CASSLIVDEQFF.

This clone was seen a few times. V and J are TRBV5-4 and TRBJ2-7; D might be TRBD1 or TRBD2, each matching 5 bases. V was cut by 4 bases and J by 3 bases, with 17 bases left in between. The CDR3 contains 15 residues. Germline V lookup: CDR1 SGHNT, CDR2 YYREEE (reference sequence). For the CDR3, the DNA is TGTGCCAGCAGCCGAGGGGACCCGGGCAGCTACGAGCAGTACTTC. Amino acids: CASSRGDPGSYEQYF.

This chain joins TRBV11-2 and TRBJ2-7; D gene ambiguous. V lost 3 bases to trimming and J lost 6 bases, with 12 bases between them. The CDR3 contains 13 residues. Germline CDR1 is SGHAT and CDR2 is FQNNGV. CDR3 in DNA: TGTGCCAGCAGCTTTAGGCAGGACGGCGAGCAGTACTTC. Encoded protein: CASSFRQDGEQYF. Looking up the rest from reference TRBV11-2 and TRBJ2-7 gives the full variable domain: EAGVAQSPRYKIIEKRQSVAFWCNPISGHATLYWYQQILGQGPKLLIQFQNNGVVDDSQLPKDRFSAERLKGVDSTLKIQPAKLEDSAVYLCASSFRQDGEQYFGPGTRLTVT.

The V and J genes are TRBV27 and TRBJ1-2; the match to TRBD1 covers 8 bases. The junction had 7 bases not matched to a gene; V was cut back by 3 bases and J by 7 bases. The germline CDR1 and CDR2 sequences are MNHEY and SMNVEV (reference sequence). The CDR3 runs 14 residues. The CDR3, as DNA: TGTGCCAGCAGTTTGGGGGGGACAGGCTTTGGCTACACCTTC. Translated: CASSLGGTGFGYTF.

About this clone: Other DNA sequences in the sample encode the same CDR3. The J gene is TRBJ2-3, the V gene TRBV18; D is undetermined. Germline V gives CDR1 KGHSH, CDR2 LQKENI. This CDR3 region has 13 residues. V was cut by 4 bases and J by 0 bases, with 5 bases left in between. The CDR3 DNA follows: TGTGCCAGCTCACTCCCGAGCACAGATACGCAGTATTTT. Amino acids: CASSLPSTDTQYF.

This clone was observed a few times. The chain recombines TRBV19 with TRBJ2-3, with 9 bases lining up with TRBD2. Germline V CDR1 and CDR2: LNHDA, SQIVND (reference sequence). The CDR3 consists of 15 residues. J lost 5 bases, V lost 4 bases, and 7 bases had no gene match. The CDR3 region is CASSRDSGSQDTQYF. The CDR3 nucleotides read TGTGCCAGTAGTAGAGATAGCGGGAGTCAAGATACGCAGTATTTT.

The chain employs TRBV6-5 and TRBJ2-7, with TRBD2 identical over 10 bases. The CDR3 totals 14 residues. From germline, CDR1 is MNHEY and CDR2 SVGAGI. The trim removed 5 bases at V and 7 bases at J, leaving 8 bases unmatched. The CDR3 DNA sequence: TGTGCCAGCAGTGGTAGCGGGAGGTCTAGGGAGCAGTACTTC. This codes for CASSGSGRSREQYF.

The table lists this clone with a count of one. V and J are TRBV5-1 and TRBJ2-5, with D perhaps matching TRBD1 or TRBD2 (7 bases each). The V and J ends lost 4 bases and 3 bases respectively, with 16 bases between them. CDR1 and CDR2 (germline): SGHRS, YFSETQ. CDR3 length equals 15 residues. In DNA form, the CDR3 reads TGCGCCAGCAGCCGCACAGGGGCGGGAGAAGAGACCCAGTACTTC. Its protein product is CASSRTGAGEETQYF.

This clone was seen a few times. V is TRBV5-1 and J is TRBJ2-1, with 9 positions matching TRBD2. The CDR3 totals 15 residues. In germline, CDR1 is SGHRS, CDR2 YFSETQ. Losses at the gene ends were 4 bases for V and 7 bases for J; bases not matched to a gene: 9. The CDR3 DNA sequence: TGCGCCAGCAGCATCCTAGGACTAGCGTTGAATGAGCAGTTCTTC. Translated, it gives CASSILGLALNEQFF.

The rearrangement links TRBV4-1 to TRBJ2-6, with a possible D match to TRBD2 (5 bases). CDR3 length equals 15 residues. V was cut by 3 bases and J by 2 bases, with 8 bases left in between. CDR1 MGHRA and CDR2 YSYEKL come from the germline V gene. CDR3 coding DNA: TGCGCCAGCAGCCAGGCCGGGACTGGGGCCAACGTCCTGACTTTC. Its protein product is CASSQAGTGANVLTF.

V and J are TRBV29-1 and TRBJ2-1, with TRBD2 as a possible D gene (6 bases). This CDR3 is 15 amino acids long. Germline V lookup: CDR1 SQVTM, CDR2 ANQGSEA. The V and J ends lost 6 bases and 2 bases respectively, with 17 bases between them. The CDR3 reads CSVKRAMITYNEQFF. The CDR3 coding sequence is TGCAGCGTCAAGCGGGCGATGATCACCTACAATGAGCAGTTCTTC.

The chain combines TRBV29-1 with TRBJ2-7, with D possibly being TRBD1 (5 bases). V shed 0 bases and J shed 5 bases, with 20 bases lying between them. The CDR3 extends over 16 amino acids. From germline, CDR1 is SQVTM and CDR2 ANQGSEA. Written as DNA, the CDR3 is TGCAGCGTTGAAGATAGGGGAAGGGTCGGAACGGACGAGCAGTACTTC. Residues: CSVEDRGRVGTDEQYF.